This entry features one TCR beta chain sequence. J gave up 1 base and V 4 bases, and 6 bases lay outside the gene matches. There are 16 residues in the CDR3. Germline CDR1 reads SGHDT; CDR2 reads YYEEEE. These data originate in a study of blood T cell repertoires in COVID-19. About the study: Acute and convalescent COVID-19 specimens originated in the United States, Italy and Spain. PBMCs, B-cell-depleted T cells, or T cells were the source of the cDNA or gDNA that made up the material.

In the authors' workflow: Reference gene primer amplification gave estimated nucleated cell counts. The protocol was immunoSEQ multiplex PCR, while the TCRdb copy is restricted to in-frame clones and leaves out a portion. V and J calls and clone size follow that table, whereas D and trimming were derived from the DNA. The sample yields tens of thousands of clones, around 90% seen once. This receptor was identified in a human donor with active COVID-19. The donor label of this sample is uncertain. Sequenced sample: peripheral blood. V and J are TRBV5-6 and TRBJ2-2; 8 positions agree with TRBD1. CDR3 protein: CASSINRGLNTGELFF. Here the CDR3 DNA reads TGTGCCAGCAGCATCAACAGGGGGTTGAACACCGGGGAGCTGTTTTTT.